In this sample, the clone carrying this TCR beta chain turned up many times. Its antigen is as yet unknown. In the library, individual cDNA molecules carried attached unique molecular identifiers. A single record per CDR3 protein comes from TCRdb applying MiXCR to the 5' RACE reads. The data contain 15,000 to 25,000 distinct CDR3 sequences, about 4% of them seen just once; the ten biggest clones take up roughly 6.7%. These data originate in a study of early T cells in non-severe SARS-CoV-2 infection. Study context: Whole-blood bulk RNA, unsorted, was sequenced, and chains were unpaired. The study, taken as a whole, reports: Private and CD4 specificities were missed by VDJdb matching, which favored anti-spike CD8 responses.

Source material: whole blood. The sequence was obtained from an adult who was a healthcare worker with PCR-confirmed SARS-CoV-2 infection or an uninfected control (not recorded which).

The CDR3 region has the DNA TGCGCCAGTAATAAAAATGAGCAGTTCTTC. It yields the protein CASNKNEQFF. This sequence joins TRBV10-2 and TRBJ2-1, with unresolved D. V was clipped by 9 bases and J by 7 bases, with 7 bases between them. The CDR3 contains 10 residues. Per germline, CDR1 WSHSY and CDR2 SAAADI.